What follows are 10 T cell receptor beta chains derived from one specimen sequenced in a study of Graves' ophthalmopathy and Graves' hyperthyroidism. RNA transcripts were the template, and TCR beta CDR3 regions were amplified from them. The first-round RT-PCR employed HTBI primers together with the Qiagen OneStep RT-PCR kit. A multiplex PCR was then performed as the second round. TCRdb ran MiXCR on the multiplex PCR reads and lists one entry per CDR3 protein. There are approximately 500,000 distinct CDR3 sequences in the sample; 14% occur only once, and about 9.4% lies in the top ten. Input material: blood. The receptors here all came from a woman in her thirties with Graves' ophthalmopathy.

V usage is TRBV6-1 and J usage is TRBJ1-2; 10 nucleotides line up with TRBD1. This CDR3 region has 16 residues. Germline CDR1 MNHNS, CDR2 SASEGT. J gave up 3 bases and V 4 bases, and 8 bases lay outside the gene matches. The CDR3 loop reads CASSGETGGSDYGYTF. The CDR3 region has the DNA TGTGCCAGCAGTGGGGAGACAGGGGGCAGCGACTATGGCTACACCTTC.

This chain connects TRBV20-1 to TRBJ2-4; D possibly corresponds to TRBD2 (6 bases). Trimming pared 0 bases from V and 2 bases from J, leaving 14 bases between. Germline assignment: CDR1 DFQATT and CDR2 SNEGSKA (reference sequence). The CDR3 has 16 residues. CDR3 bases: TGCAGTGCTAGAGATTGGGAGGATGGGACCAAAAACATTCAGTACTTC. The encoded protein is CSARDWEDGTKNIQYF.

This clonotype was detected ten times or more. The chain is built from TRBV2 and TRBJ1-5; D possibly corresponds to TRBD1 (5 bases). The germline V gene has CDR1 SNHLY and CDR2 FYNNEI. Trimming shortened V by 8 bases and J by 9 bases, and 17 bases separated the two germline ends. The CDR3 has 13 residues. In nucleotides, the CDR3 is TGTGCCAGCGGGGGAGACGGCTTGACGCCCCAGCATTTT. It codes for CASGGDGLTPQHF.

This clonotype was seen many times. The rearrangement uses TRBV6-1 and TRBJ2-7; tentatively, D is TRBD1 (5 bases). This CDR3 spans 16 amino acids. Germline assignment: CDR1 MNHNS and CDR2 SASEGT. The ends were cut back, 1 base at V and 4 bases at J, with 17 bases in the middle. The CDR3 DNA is TGTGCCAGCAGTGAAGGGGGCCCCCTTGGCTATTACGAGCAGTACTTC. It encodes CASSEGGPLGYYEQYF.

Many counts were recorded for this clonotype. V usage is TRBV11-3 and J usage is TRBJ2-2; D gene unclear. Germline V gene lookup returns CDR1 SGHNT and CDR2 YENEEA. The ends were cut back, 1 base at V and 4 bases at J, with 13 bases in the middle. The CDR3 has 16 amino acids. Written as DNA, the CDR3 is TGTGCCAGCAGCTTAGGACACCGACGAAGCACCGGGGAGCTGTTTTTT. It yields the protein CASSLGHRRSTGELFF. Using reference TRBV11-3 and TRBJ2-2 for the parts outside the CDR3, the full variable domain is EAGVVQSPRYKIIEKKQPVAFWCNPISGHNTLYWYLQNLGQGPELLIRYENEEAVDDSQLPKDRFSAERLKGVDSTLKIQPAELGDSAVYLCASSLGHRRSTGELFFGEGSRLTVL.

The rearrangement links TRBV12-3 or TRBV12-4 to TRBJ1-6, with D maybe TRBD1 (5 bases). The length of the CDR3 is 15 residues. V dropped 3 bases and J dropped 6 bases, with 12 bases sitting between them. The CDR3 loop reads CASSFPGGRNSPLHF. For the CDR3, the DNA is TGTGCCAGCAGTTTTCCGGGGGGTCGTAATTCACCCCTCCACTTT.

This clonotype has at least ten counts. CDR3 DNA: TGTGCCAGCAGTCTTGGACAGGGGAGGAGCAATCAGCCCCAGCATTTT. The encoded protein is CASSLGQGRSNQPQHF. The chain is built from TRBV6-2 or TRBV6-3 and TRBJ1-5; 9 bases match TRBD1. The V gene end was trimmed by 5 bases and the J gene end by 1 base; junction bases not matched to a gene: 6. Germline V gives CDR1 MNHEY, CDR2 SVGEGT. The length of the CDR3 is 16 residues.

In its sample, this clonotype was seen many times. V and J are TRBV6-1 and TRBJ2-7; the match to TRBD2 covers 11 bases. CDR3 length equals 13 residues. V was pared by 7 bases and J by 6 bases, with 5 bases of the junction left unmatched. The germline gives CDR1 MNHNS, CDR2 SASEGT. The CDR3 nucleotides are TGTGCCAGCACGGGGACTAGCGGTCGCGAGCAGTACTTC. It translates to CASTGTSGREQYF.

CDR3: CASSLGRTGVNSNQPQHF. The CDR3 bases are TGTGCCAGCAGCTTAGGCAGGACAGGGGTGAATAGCAATCAGCCCCAGCATTTT. The chain is built from TRBV11-2 and TRBJ1-5; TRBD1 matches at 9 bases. V dropped 1 base and J dropped 0; count of bases not matched to a gene: 7. The CDR3 is made up of 18 amino acids. In germline, CDR1 is SGHAT, CDR2 FQNNGV.

V gene TRBV15 combines with J gene TRBJ1-1, with D possibly being TRBD1 (6 bases). Trimming pared 3 bases from V and 3 bases from J, leaving 14 bases between. This CDR3 comprises 15 residues. Germline loops: CDR1 LNHNV, CDR2 YYDKDF (reference sequence). CDR3 residues: CATSSDRFGDTEAFF. The CDR3 DNA reads as TGTGCCACCAGCAGTGACAGGTTCGGGGACACTGAAGCTTTCTTT.